What follows describes a single TCR beta chain. The Seattle site enrolled patients during active infection and followed them longitudinally. The data originate from a study of blood T cell repertoires in COVID-19. Study at large: The cDNA or gDNA used as material had been derived from T cells, B-cell-depleted T cells, or PBMCs.

The length of the CDR3 is 15 residues. Germline loops: CDR1 MNHNY, CDR2 SVGAGI (reference sequence). V lost 6 bases to trimming and J lost 5 bases, with 19 bases between them. Using immunoSEQ multiplex PCR, the repertoire was profiled, and TCRdb retains in-frame clones only, with some absent. Of 200,000 to 250,000 clones in the sample, 75% to 90% are singletons; the top ten hold roughly 8.2%. The sample taken for sequencing was peripheral blood. The J gene is TRBJ1-1, the V gene TRBV6-6; D is ambiguous. This TCR was recovered from an elderly woman with COVID-19, enrolled during active disease. CDR3 residues: CASSASGGSITEAFF. Written as DNA, the CDR3 is TGTGCCAGCAGCGCTTCTGGAGGGTCCATAACTGAAGCTTTCTTT.